This entry describes one TCR beta chain. The target antigen is unknown. This sample was included in a study of shared clonotypes between healthy human individuals. General study findings and limits: The low donor count limited represented genetic and exposure-history diversity.

The assay was carried out at the deep level. TCRdb keeps only in-frame clones here, not all; method: immunoSEQ multiplex PCR. The sample includes some 580,000 clones, around 97% of them seen just once. CD4+ cells yielded CD45RA+ naive and CD45RA-negative memory subsets. The TCR originated in a woman in her twenties or thirties in good health. The specimen was naive CD4+ T cells sorted from blood. Noted subset: CD45RA+ positively selected.

This CDR3 is CASSTRVTEAFF. In nucleotides, the CDR3 is TGTGCCAGTAGTACGAGGGTCACTGAAGCTTTCTTT. The chain has TRBV19 and TRBJ1-1; D uncertain. From germline, CDR1 is LNHDA and CDR2 SQIVND (reference sequence). The length of the CDR3 is 12 residues. V lost 4 bases and J 4 bases, leaving 7 bases between the germline ends. Using reference TRBV19 and TRBJ1-1 for the parts outside the CDR3, the full variable domain is DGGITQSPKYLFRKEGQNVTLSCEQNLNHDAMYWYRQDPGQGLRLIYYSQIVNDFQKGDIAEGYSVSREKKESFPLTVTSAQKNPTAFYLCASSTRVTEAFFGQGTRLTVV.